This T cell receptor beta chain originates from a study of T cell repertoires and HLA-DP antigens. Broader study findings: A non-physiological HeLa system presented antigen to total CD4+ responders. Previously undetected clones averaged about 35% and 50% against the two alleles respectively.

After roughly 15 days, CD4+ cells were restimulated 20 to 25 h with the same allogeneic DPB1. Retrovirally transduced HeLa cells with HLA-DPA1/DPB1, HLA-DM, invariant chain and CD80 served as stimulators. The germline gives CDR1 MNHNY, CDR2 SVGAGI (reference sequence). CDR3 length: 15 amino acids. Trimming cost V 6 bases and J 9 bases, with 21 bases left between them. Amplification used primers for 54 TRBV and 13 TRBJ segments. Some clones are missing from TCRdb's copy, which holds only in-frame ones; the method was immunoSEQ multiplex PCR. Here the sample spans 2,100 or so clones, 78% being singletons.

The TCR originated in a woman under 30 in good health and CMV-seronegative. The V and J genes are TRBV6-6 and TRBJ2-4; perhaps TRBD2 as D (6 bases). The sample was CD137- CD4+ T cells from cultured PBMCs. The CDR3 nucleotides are TGTGCCAGCAGCCCGGTCGGGGGACTCCTGGGCATTCAGTACTTC. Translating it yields CASSPVGGLLGIQYF.